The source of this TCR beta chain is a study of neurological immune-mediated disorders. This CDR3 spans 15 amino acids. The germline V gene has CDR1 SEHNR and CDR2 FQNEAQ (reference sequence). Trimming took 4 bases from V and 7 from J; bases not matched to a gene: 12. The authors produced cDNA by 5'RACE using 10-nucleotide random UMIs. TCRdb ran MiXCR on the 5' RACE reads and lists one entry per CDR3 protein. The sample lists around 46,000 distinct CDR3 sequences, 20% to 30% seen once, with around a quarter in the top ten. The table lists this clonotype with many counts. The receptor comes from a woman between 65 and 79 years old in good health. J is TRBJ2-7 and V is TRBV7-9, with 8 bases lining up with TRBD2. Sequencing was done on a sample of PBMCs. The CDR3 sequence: CASSWSGSSRSEQYF. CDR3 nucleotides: TGTGCCAGCAGCTGGAGCGGGAGTTCGAGGAGTGAGCAGTACTTC.